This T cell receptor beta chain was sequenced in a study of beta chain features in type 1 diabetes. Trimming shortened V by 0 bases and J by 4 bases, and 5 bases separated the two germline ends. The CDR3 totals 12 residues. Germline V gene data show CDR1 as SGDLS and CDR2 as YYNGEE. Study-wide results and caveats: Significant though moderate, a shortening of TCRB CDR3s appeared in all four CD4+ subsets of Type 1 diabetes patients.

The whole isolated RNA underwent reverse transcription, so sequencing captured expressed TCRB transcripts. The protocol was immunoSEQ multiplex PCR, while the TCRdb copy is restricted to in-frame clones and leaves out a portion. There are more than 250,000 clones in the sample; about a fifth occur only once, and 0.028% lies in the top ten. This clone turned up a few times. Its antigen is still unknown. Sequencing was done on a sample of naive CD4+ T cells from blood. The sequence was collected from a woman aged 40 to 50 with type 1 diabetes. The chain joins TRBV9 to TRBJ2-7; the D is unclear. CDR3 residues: CASSVDPYEQYF. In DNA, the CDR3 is TGTGCCAGCAGCGTAGATCCTTACGAGCAGTACTTC. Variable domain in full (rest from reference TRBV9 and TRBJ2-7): DSGVTQTPKHLITATGQRVTLRCSPRSGDLSVYWYQQSLDQGLQFLIQYYNGEERAKGNILERFSAQQFPDLHSELNLSSLELGDSALYFCASSVDPYEQYFGPGTRLTVT.